A single sample gave rise to the 17 T cell receptor beta chains below, sequenced in a study of T cell responses to AZD1222 COVID-19 vaccine. This table comes from immunoSEQ multiplex PCR, and its TCRdb copy is limited to in-frame clones, with some not included. This sample has around 150,000 clones; roughly nine tenths occur once, and the top ten carry about 7.5%. Sequenced material: peripheral blood, taken 28 days after the second dose of the MenACWY control vaccine. Source of these receptors: an adult who received the MenACWY meningococcal vaccine as a control.

The rearrangement links TRBV30 to TRBJ2-3; unclear D gene. Trimming shortened V by 5 bases and J by 1 base, and 22 bases separated the two germline ends. From germline, CDR1 is GTSNPN and CDR2 SVGIG (reference sequence). CDR3 length: 17 residues. The CDR3 nucleotides are TGTGCCTGGGGCAAAGGGCAAGCATCTCGGGGCACAGATACGCAGTATTTT. Its protein product is CAWGKGQASRGTDTQYF.

This chain connects TRBV19 to TRBJ1-5; D unclear. CDR1 and CDR2 (germline): LNHDA, SQIVND (reference sequence). With 7 bases removed from V and 4 bases from J, the gap between germline ends came to 8 bases. The CDR3 runs 12 residues. For the CDR3, the DNA is TGTGCCAGTACCCAAGTTAATCAGCCCCAGCATTTT. Translated: CASTQVNQPQHF.

J is TRBJ2-6 and V is TRBV21-1; the table's D gene call, TRBD1, was not cross checked with the DNA. TRBV21-1 is noted as a pseudogene. The CDR3 length is 15 residues. The CDR3 DNA follows: TGTGCCAGCAGCCGACGGGACAGGGGAGCCAACGTCCTGACTTTC. Translating it yields CASSRRDRGANVLTF.

The V gene is TRBV3-1 (or the pseudogene TRBV3-2), the J gene TRBJ2-7; D may match TRBD1 or TRBD2 (6 bases each). Germline loops: CDR1 LGHDT, CDR2 YNNKEL (reference sequence). Trimming shortened V by 0 bases and J by 6 bases, and 9 bases separated the two germline ends. The CDR3 is made up of 13 amino acids. CDR3 in amino acids: CASSQEGGGEQYF. The CDR3 bases are TGTGCCAGCAGCCAAGAAGGAGGGGGCGAGCAGTACTTC.

V usage is TRBV27 and J usage is TRBJ1-1; 7 bases align to TRBD1. This CDR3 region has 15 residues. V lost 4 bases to trimming and J lost 0 bases; unmatched junction nucleotides: 5. Germline V gene sequence: CDR1 MNHEY, CDR2 SMNVEV (reference sequence). The CDR3 nucleotides are TGTGCCAGCAGTTCAACGGACAGGATGAACACTGAAGCTTTCTTT. The encoded protein is CASSSTDRMNTEAFF.

V usage is TRBV19 and J usage is TRBJ2-5; D gene unclear. Germline-derived CDR1 and CDR2 are LNHDA and SQIVND (reference sequence). V lost 4 bases to trimming and J lost 4 bases, with 13 bases between them. CDR3 length: 14 amino acids. CDR3 in DNA: TGTGCCAGTAGTACCCTGGCAGGTTCAGAGACCCAGTACTTC. Its protein is CASSTLAGSETQYF.

The rearrangement links TRBV19 to TRBJ1-2, with a tentative D call TRBD1 (6 bases). V dropped 5 bases and J dropped 6 bases, with 16 bases sitting between them. Germline CDR1 and CDR2: LNHDA and SQIVND (reference sequence). The CDR3 is 14 residues long. DNA of the CDR3: TGTGCCAGTAGTCCCGACAGGCTGAGTAATGGCTACACCTTC. It codes for CASSPDRLSNGYTF.

The V gene is TRBV10-2, the J gene TRBJ2-3; D is possibly TRBD2 (6 bases). CDR3 size: 13 residues. The germline V gene encodes CDR1 WSHSY and CDR2 SAAADI. Between the trimmed V and J ends, which lost 6 bases and 4 bases, there was a span of 11 bases. In nucleotides, the CDR3 is TGCGCCAGCAGCCACCGGGACTCAGATACGCAGTATTTT. The encoded protein is CASSHRDSDTQYF.

The chain carries TRBV5-5 and TRBJ2-5, with D perhaps matching TRBD1 (7 bases). CDR3 length: 15 amino acids. Germline-derived CDR1 and CDR2 are SGHKS and YYEKEE (reference sequence). V was shortened by 5 bases and J by 5 bases, with 19 bases between the two germline ends. CDR3 DNA: TGTGCCAGCAGGCCCGAGGAGACAGGGAGGGAGACCCAGTACTTC. Amino acid sequence: CASRPEETGRETQYF. Supplemented by reference TRBV5-5 and TRBJ2-5, the full variable domain reads DAGVTQSPTHLIKTRGQQVTLRCSPISGHKSVSWYQQVLGQGPQFIFQYYEKEERGRGNFPDRFSARQFPNYSSELNVNALLLGDSALYLCASRPEETGRETQYFGPGTRLLVL.

This chain connects TRBV24-1 to TRBJ2-5, with D perhaps matching TRBD2 (6 bases). This CDR3 comprises 14 residues. CDR1 is KGHDR, CDR2 SFDVKD, per germline. Deletions cut 2 bases from V and 1 base from J, with 7 bases between. The CDR3, as DNA: TGTGCCACCAGTGATTGGGACTCCCAAGAGACCCAGTACTTC. This codes for CATSDWDSQETQYF.

The chain employs TRBV6-5 and TRBJ1-5; D is unresolved. Looked up from germline, CDR1 is MNHEY and CDR2 is SVGAGI. V gave up 6 bases and J gave up 0 bases, with 12 bases separating them. The CDR3 spans 15 residues. DNA of the CDR3: TGTGCCAGCAGCCGGTTGGGTTATAGCAATCAGCCCCAGCATTTT. It is translated as CASSRLGYSNQPQHF.

The chain links TRBV12-3 or TRBV12-4 to TRBJ2-2; D is ambiguous. The CDR3 is 12 amino acids. The ends were cut back, 7 bases at V and 1 base at J, with 4 bases in the middle. The CDR3 coding sequence is TGTGCCAGCAATCGGAACACCGGGGAGCTGTTTTTT. This sequence encodes CASNRNTGELFF.

This sequence joins TRBV28 and TRBJ2-6, with unresolved D. V was trimmed by 4 bases and J by 2 bases, leaving 6 bases between them. CDR3 size: 14 residues. Germline V gene sequence: CDR1 MDHEN, CDR2 SYDVKM. CDR3 sequence: CASSWGTGANVLTF. In DNA, the CDR3 is TGTGCCAGCAGTTGGGGTACTGGGGCCAACGTCCTGACTTTC.

This rearrangement joins TRBV30 to TRBJ1-1; 10 nucleotides line up with TRBD1. The CDR3 totals 16 residues. V dropped 5 bases and J dropped 4; count of bases not matched to a gene: 13. The germline CDR1 and CDR2 sequences are GTSNPN and SVGIG (reference sequence). CDR3 in amino acids: CAWGAGQGDGSTEAFF. CDR3 coding DNA: TGTGCCTGGGGTGCCGGACAGGGGGATGGAAGCACTGAAGCTTTCTTT.

The V call is TRBV6-5, the J call TRBJ1-4, with 8 bases matching TRBD1. In germline, CDR1 is MNHEY, CDR2 SVGAGI. The junction had 2 bases not matched to a gene; V was cut back by 4 bases and J by 7 bases. The CDR3 has 13 residues. CDR3 in amino acids: CASSFGQGEKLFF. The DNA for the CDR3 is TGTGCCAGCAGTTTCGGACAGGGTGAAAAACTGTTTTTT.

CDR3 in amino acids: CASRLGQTNTGELFF. The CDR3 DNA is TGTGCCAGCAGACTTGGACAGACAAACACCGGGGAGCTGTTTTTT. The chain has TRBV6-5 and TRBJ2-2; D is perhaps TRBD1 (6 bases). Germline V gene sequence: CDR1 MNHEY, CDR2 SVGAGI. Trimming shortened V by 6 bases and J by 2 bases, and 13 bases separated the two germline ends. The CDR3 runs 15 residues.

The chain is built from TRBV19 and TRBJ2-3; 8 nucleotides agree with TRBD2. The germline V gene has CDR1 LNHDA and CDR2 SQIVND (reference sequence). The CDR3 is 16 residues long. V shed 1 base and J 2 bases; nucleotides not matched to a gene: 5. CDR3 nucleotides: TGTGCCAGTAGTATAGTTGGGCGGGGGGCCACAGATACGCAGTATTTT. It codes for CASSIVGRGATDTQYF.